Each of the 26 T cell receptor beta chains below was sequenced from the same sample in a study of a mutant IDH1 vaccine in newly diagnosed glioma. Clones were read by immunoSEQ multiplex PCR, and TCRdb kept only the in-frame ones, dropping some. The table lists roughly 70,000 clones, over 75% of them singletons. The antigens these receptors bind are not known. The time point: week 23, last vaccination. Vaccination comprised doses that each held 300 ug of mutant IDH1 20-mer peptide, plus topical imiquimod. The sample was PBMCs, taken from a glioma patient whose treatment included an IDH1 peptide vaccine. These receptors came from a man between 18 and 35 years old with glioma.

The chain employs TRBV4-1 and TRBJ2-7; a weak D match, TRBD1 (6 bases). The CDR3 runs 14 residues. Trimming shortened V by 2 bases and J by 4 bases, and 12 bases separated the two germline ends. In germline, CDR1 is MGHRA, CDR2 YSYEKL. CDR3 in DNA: TGCGCCAGCAGCCAAATGGACAGTTCGTACGAGCAGTACTTC. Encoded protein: CASSQMDSSYEQYF.

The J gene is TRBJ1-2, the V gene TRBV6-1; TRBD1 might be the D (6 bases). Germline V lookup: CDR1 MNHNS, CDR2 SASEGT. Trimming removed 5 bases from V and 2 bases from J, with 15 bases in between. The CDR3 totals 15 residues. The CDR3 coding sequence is TGTGCCAGCAGTTTTCAACAGGGAATAAACTATGGCTACACCTTC. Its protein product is CASSFQQGINYGYTF.

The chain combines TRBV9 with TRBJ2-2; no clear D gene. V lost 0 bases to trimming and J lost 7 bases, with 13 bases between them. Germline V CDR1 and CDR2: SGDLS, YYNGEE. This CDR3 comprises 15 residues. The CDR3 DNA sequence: TGTGCCAGCAGCGTAGATGAATTTTCGGTCGGGGAGCTGTTTTTT. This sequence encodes CASSVDEFSVGELFF.

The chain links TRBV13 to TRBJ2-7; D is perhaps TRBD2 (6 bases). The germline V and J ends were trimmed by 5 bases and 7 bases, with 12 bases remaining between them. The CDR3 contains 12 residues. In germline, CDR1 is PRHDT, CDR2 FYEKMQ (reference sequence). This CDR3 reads CASSAGTFEQYF. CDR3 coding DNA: TGTGCCAGCAGCGCCGGGACTTTTGAGCAGTACTTC.

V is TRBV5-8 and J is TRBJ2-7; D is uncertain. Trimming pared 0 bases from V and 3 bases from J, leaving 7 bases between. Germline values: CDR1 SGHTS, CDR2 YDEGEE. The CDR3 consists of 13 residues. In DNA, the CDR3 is TGTGCCAGCAGCTTGGCCAAAGGCTACGAGCAGTACTTC. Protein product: CASSLAKGYEQYF.

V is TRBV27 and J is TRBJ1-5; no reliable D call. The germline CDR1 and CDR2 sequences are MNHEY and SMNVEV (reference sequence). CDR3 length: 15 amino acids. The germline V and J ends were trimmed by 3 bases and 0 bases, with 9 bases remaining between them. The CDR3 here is CASSLGVNSNQPQHF. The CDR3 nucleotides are TGTGCCAGCAGTTTGGGCGTAAATAGCAATCAGCCCCAGCATTTT.

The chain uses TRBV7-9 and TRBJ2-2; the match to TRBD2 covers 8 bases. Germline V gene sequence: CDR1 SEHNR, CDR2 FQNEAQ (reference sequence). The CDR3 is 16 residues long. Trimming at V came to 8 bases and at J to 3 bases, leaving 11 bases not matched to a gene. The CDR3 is CASATAAGGYTGELFF. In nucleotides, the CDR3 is TGTGCCAGCGCAACAGCGGCGGGGGGATACACCGGGGAGCTGTTTTTT. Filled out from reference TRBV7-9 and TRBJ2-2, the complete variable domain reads DTGVSQNPRHKITKRGQNVTFRCDPISEHNRLYWYRQTLGQGPEFLTYFQNEAQLEKSRLLSDRFSAERPKGSFSTLEIQRTEQGDSAMYLCASATAAGGYTGELFFGEGSRLTVL.

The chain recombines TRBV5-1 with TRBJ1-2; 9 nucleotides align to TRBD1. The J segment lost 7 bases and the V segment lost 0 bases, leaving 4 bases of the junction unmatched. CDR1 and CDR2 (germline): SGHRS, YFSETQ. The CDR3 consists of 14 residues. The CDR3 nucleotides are TGCGCCAGCAGCTTGGACAGGGGGCTTGGTGGCTACACCTTC. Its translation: CASSLDRGLGGYTF. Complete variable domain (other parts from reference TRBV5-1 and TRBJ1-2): KAGVTQTPRYLIKTRGQQVTLSCSPISGHRSVSWYQQTPGQGLQFLFEYFSETQRNKGNFPGRFSGRQFSNSRSEMNVSTLELGDSALYLCASSLDRGLGGYTFGSGTRLTVV.

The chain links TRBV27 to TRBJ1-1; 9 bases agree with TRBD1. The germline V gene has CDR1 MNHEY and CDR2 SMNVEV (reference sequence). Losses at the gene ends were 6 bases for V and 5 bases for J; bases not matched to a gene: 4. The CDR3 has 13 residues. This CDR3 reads CASSLQGATEAFF. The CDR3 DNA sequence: TGTGCCAGCAGCCTACAGGGGGCAACTGAAGCTTTCTTT.

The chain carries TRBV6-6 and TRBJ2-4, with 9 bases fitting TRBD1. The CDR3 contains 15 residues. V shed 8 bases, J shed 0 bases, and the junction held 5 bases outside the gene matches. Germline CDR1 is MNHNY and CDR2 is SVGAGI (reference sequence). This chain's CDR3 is CASGGQGVAKNIQYF. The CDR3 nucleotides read TGTGCCAGCGGGGGACAGGGTGTAGCCAAAAACATTCAGTACTTC.

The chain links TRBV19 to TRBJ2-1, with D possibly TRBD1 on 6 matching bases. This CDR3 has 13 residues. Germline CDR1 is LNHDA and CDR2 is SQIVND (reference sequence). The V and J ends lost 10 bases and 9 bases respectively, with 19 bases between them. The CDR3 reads CATRTARLGEQFF. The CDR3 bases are TGTGCCACCAGGACAGCCCGTCTTGGTGAGCAGTTCTTC.

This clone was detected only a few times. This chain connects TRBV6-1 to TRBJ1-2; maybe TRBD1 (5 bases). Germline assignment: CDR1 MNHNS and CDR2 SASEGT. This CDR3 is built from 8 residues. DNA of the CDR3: TGTAAGGGGACTGGCTACACCTTC. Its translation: CKGTGYTF.

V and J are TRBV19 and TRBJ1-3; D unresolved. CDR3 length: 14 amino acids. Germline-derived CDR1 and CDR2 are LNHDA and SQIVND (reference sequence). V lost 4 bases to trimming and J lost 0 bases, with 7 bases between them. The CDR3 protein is CASSRWYSGNTIYF. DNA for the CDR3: TGTGCCAGTAGTAGGTGGTACTCTGGAAACACCATATATTTT.

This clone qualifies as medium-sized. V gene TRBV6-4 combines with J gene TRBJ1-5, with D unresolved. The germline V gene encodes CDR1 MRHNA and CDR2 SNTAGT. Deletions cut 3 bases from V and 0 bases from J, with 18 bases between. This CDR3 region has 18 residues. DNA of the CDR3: TGTGCCAGCAGTGAGGTCGGGCCGAAACTTAATAGCAATCAGCCCCAGCATTTT. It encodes CASSEVGPKLNSNQPQHF.

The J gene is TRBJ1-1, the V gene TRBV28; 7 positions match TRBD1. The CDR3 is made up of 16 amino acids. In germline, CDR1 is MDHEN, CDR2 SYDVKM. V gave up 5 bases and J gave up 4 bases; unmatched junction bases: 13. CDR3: CASSLWDSGFVTEAFF. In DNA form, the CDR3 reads TGTGCCAGCAGTCTCTGGGACAGTGGTTTTGTCACTGAAGCTTTCTTT. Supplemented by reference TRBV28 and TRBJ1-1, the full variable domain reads DVKVTQSSRYLVKRTGEKVFLECVQDMDHENMFWYRQDPGLGLRLIYFSYDVKMKEKGDIPEGYSVSREKKERFSLILESASTNQTSMYLCASSLWDSGFVTEAFFGQGTRLTVV.

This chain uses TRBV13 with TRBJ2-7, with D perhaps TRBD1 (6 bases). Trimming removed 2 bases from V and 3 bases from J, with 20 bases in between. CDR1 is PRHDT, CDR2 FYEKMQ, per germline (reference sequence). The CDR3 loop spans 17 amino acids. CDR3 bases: TGTGCCAGCAGCTTATGGACCAAGACAGGTACACGCTACGAGCAGTACTTC. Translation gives CASSLWTKTGTRYEQYF.

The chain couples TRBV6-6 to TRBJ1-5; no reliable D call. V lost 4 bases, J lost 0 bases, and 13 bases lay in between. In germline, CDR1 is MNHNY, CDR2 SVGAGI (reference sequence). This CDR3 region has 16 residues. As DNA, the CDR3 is TGTGCCAGCAGTTCGGGCCGGACCGATAGCAATCAGCCCCAGCATTTT. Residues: CASSSGRTDSNQPQHF.

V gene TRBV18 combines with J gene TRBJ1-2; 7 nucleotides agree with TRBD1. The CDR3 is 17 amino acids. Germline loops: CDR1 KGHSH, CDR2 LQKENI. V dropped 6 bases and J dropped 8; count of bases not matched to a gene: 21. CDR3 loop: CASSRNRGRGDLYGYTF. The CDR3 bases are TGTGCCAGCTCCCGTAACAGGGGAAGGGGCGATTTATACGGCTACACCTTC.

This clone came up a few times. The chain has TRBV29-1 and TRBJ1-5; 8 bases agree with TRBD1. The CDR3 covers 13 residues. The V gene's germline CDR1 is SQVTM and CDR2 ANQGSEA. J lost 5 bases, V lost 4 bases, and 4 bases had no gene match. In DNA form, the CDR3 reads TGCAGCGTTGCAGGGGGCAAGGATCAGCCCCAGCATTTT. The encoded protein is CSVAGGKDQPQHF. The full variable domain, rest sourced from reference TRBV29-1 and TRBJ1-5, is SAVISQKPSRDICQRGTSLTIQCQVDSQVTMMFWYRQQPGQSLTLIATANQGSEATYESGFVIDKFPISRPNLTFSTLTVSNMSPEDSSIYLCSVAGGKDQPQHFGDGTRLSIL.

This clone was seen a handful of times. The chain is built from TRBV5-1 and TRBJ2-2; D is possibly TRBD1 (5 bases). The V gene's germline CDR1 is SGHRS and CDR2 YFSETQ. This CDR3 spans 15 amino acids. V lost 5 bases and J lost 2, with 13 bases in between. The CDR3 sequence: CASRLAQGNTGELFF. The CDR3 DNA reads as TGCGCCAGCAGGCTCGCCCAGGGAAACACCGGGGAGCTGTTTTTT.

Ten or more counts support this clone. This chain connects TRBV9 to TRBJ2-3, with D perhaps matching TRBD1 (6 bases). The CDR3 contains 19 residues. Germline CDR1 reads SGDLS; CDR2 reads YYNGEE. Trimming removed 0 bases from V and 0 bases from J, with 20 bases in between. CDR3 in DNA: TGTGCCAGCAGCGTAGCAGAGGACAGAGCCTACTCGAGCACAGATACGCAGTATTTT. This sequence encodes CASSVAEDRAYSSTDTQYF.

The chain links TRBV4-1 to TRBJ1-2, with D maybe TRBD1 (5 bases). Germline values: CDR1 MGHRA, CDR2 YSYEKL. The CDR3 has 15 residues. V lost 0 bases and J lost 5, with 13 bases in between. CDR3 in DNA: TGCGCCAGCAGCCAAGATCGCAGGGACGGGTATGGCTACACCTTC. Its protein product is CASSQDRRDGYGYTF.

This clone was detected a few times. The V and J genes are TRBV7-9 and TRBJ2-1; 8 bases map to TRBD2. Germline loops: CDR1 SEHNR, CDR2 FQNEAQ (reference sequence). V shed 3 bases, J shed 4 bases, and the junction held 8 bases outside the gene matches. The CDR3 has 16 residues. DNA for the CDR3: TGTGCCAGCAGCTTCTCACGACTAGCGCTGTACAATGAGCAGTTCTTC. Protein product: CASSFSRLALYNEQFF.

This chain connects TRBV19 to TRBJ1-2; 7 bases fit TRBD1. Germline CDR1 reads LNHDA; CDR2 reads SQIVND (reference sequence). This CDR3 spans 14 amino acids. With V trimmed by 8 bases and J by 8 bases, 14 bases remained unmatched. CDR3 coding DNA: TGTGCCAGTTCGACTCTGGACAGGACCACCGGCTACACCTTC. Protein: CASSTLDRTTGYTF.

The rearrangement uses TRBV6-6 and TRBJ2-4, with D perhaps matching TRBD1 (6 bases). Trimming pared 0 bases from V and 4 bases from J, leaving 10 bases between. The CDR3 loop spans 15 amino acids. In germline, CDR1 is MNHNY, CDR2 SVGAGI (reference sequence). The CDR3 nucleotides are TGTGCCAGCAGTTACTCTGAAGGGGGAAAAAACATTCAGTACTTC. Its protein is CASSYSEGGKNIQYF.

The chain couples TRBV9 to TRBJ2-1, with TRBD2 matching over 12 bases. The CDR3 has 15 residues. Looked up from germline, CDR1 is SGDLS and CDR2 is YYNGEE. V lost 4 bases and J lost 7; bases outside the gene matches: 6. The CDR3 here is CASSLGLAGHNEQFF. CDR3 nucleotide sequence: TGTGCCAGCAGCTTAGGACTAGCGGGGCATAATGAGCAGTTCTTC.